The 20 T cell receptor beta chains reported below all come from one sample, sequenced in a study of metastatic and nonmetastatic thyroid tumors. The entire patient cohort was treatment-naive prior to thyroid surgery. TCRdb ran MiXCR on the PCR reads. Of some 25,000 clones in the sample, about 20% were seen once. The sequenced sample was blood. The receptor set was obtained from a female donor with papillary thyroid cancer or a benign thyroid nodule (not recorded which). Some clones in this sample may be carry-over from other donors' samples.

This clone was seen ten or more times. The chain joins TRBV14 to TRBJ1-6, with D unclear. V lost 6 bases to trimming and J lost 7 bases, with 22 bases between them. The CDR3 is 17 amino acids. Looked up from germline, CDR1 is SGHDN and CDR2 is FVKESK. This chain's CDR3 is CASRTTTGGSGNSPLHF. For the CDR3, the DNA is TGTGCCAGCAGAACCACCACCGGAGGGAGCGGAAATTCACCCCTCCACTTT.

Relative to its sample, this clone is medium-sized. The chain joins TRBV6-2 or TRBV6-3 to TRBJ2-3, with a tentative D call TRBD2 (7 bases). V was cut by 7 bases and J by 3 bases, with 17 bases left in between. Germline lookup yields CDR1 MNHEY and CDR2 SVGEGT. The length of the CDR3 is 15 residues. CDR3 protein: CASTTTGGLTDTQYF. CDR3 nucleotide sequence: TGTGCCAGCACCACTACGGGGGGCCTAACAGATACGCAGTATTTT.

This clone was observed many times. The chain recombines TRBV7-9 with TRBJ2-3; D not certain. CDR1 and CDR2 (germline): SEHNR, FQNEAQ (reference sequence). The CDR3 runs to 12 residues. V was pared by 4 bases and J by 3 bases, with 5 bases between. The CDR3 coding sequence is TGTGCCAGCAGCTCCCAAACAGATACGCAGTATTTT. This codes for CASSSQTDTQYF.

Ten or more counts support this clone. The CDR3: CASSVHWTSGENEQFF. Here the CDR3 DNA reads TGTGCCAGCAGCGTCCATTGGACTAGCGGGGAAAATGAGCAGTTCTTC. The chain is built from TRBV9 and TRBJ2-1, with 12 positions matching TRBD2. Germline trimming cut 2 bases from V and 7 bases from J; bases unmatched to any gene: 7. From germline, CDR1 is SGDLS and CDR2 YYNGEE. This CDR3 comprises 16 residues.

This clone was seen many times. The chain employs TRBV5-1 and TRBJ2-2, with 7 bases aligning to TRBD1. Germline assignment: CDR1 SGHRS and CDR2 YFSETQ. The CDR3 runs to 15 residues. With 4 bases clipped from V and 1 base from J, the junction kept 4 bases outside the gene matches. The CDR3 loop reads CASSTGQENTGELFF. As DNA, the CDR3 is TGCGCCAGCAGCACTGGACAGGAGAACACCGGGGAGCTGTTTTTT. The whole variable domain, remainder taken from reference TRBV5-1 and TRBJ2-2, is KAGVTQTPRYLIKTRGQQVTLSCSPISGHRSVSWYQQTPGQGLQFLFEYFSETQRNKGNFPGRFSGRQFSNSRSEMNVSTLELGDSALYLCASSTGQENTGELFFGEGSRLTVL.

This chain uses TRBV5-4 with TRBJ2-5; 7 bases map to TRBD1. This CDR3 has 15 amino acids. CDR1 is SGHNT and CDR2 is YYREEE in the germline V gene (reference sequence). V was clipped by 2 bases and J by 0 bases; unmatched bases: 4. The CDR3 reads CASSFEQGYQETQYF. CDR3 DNA sequence: TGTGCCAGCAGCTTTGAACAGGGGTACCAAGAGACCCAGTACTTC.

In its sample, this clone was seen a few times. The chain is built from TRBV6-5 and TRBJ1-6, with 7 bases identical to TRBD1. J gave up 6 bases and V 6 bases, and 8 bases lay outside the gene matches. In germline, CDR1 is MNHEY, CDR2 SVGAGI. This CDR3 has 15 residues. This CDR3 is CASSLEPGGNSPLHF. Written as DNA, the CDR3 is TGTGCCAGCAGCTTAGAGCCAGGGGGTAATTCACCCCTCCACTTT.

In this sample, this clone turned up many times. The V gene is TRBV28, the J gene TRBJ1-5; a possible D gene is TRBD1 (5 bases). V lost 6 bases and J lost 1, with 16 bases in between. CDR1 and CDR2 (germline): MDHEN, SYDVKM. The CDR3 totals 16 residues. DNA for the CDR3: TGTGCCAGCAGGTCAATCCAGGGAATGAGCAATCAGCCCCAGCATTTT. Protein sequence: CASRSIQGMSNQPQHF. Based on the CDR3 plus reference TRBV28 and TRBJ1-5, the full variable domain is DVKVTQSSRYLVKRTGEKVFLECVQDMDHENMFWYRQDPGLGLRLIYFSYDVKMKEKGDIPEGYSVSREKKERFSLILESASTNQTSMYLCASRSIQGMSNQPQHFGDGTRLSIL.

This clone was counted at least ten times. The chain links TRBV7-6 to TRBJ1-6; 10 nucleotides agree with TRBD1. Germline values: CDR1 SGHVS, CDR2 FNYEAQ. Trimming at V came to 5 bases and at J to 3 bases, leaving 4 bases not matched to a gene. There are 16 residues in the CDR3. This chain's CDR3 is CASSQRTGGYNSPLHF. CDR3 bases: TGTGCCAGCAGCCAACGGACAGGGGGCTATAATTCACCCCTCCACTTT.

This clone was observed many times. The chain joins TRBV5-4 to TRBJ2-1; D is possibly TRBD2 (5 bases). This CDR3 is 14 amino acids long. Germline CDR1 reads SGHNT; CDR2 reads YYREEE (reference sequence). Trimming pared 0 bases from V and 7 bases from J, leaving 11 bases between. The CDR3 DNA follows: TGTGCCAGCAGCTTGGACTCCCCGGGGAATGAGCAGTTCTTC. Translating it yields CASSLDSPGNEQFF.

In its sample, this clone was seen many times. The J gene is TRBJ2-5, the V gene TRBV3-1; 7 bases fit TRBD2. Unmatched junction bases numbered 10, after V lost 0 bases and J lost 6 bases. Germline CDR1 is LGHDT and CDR2 is YNNKEL (reference sequence). The CDR3 is 16 residues long. The CDR3 loop reads CASSQDMGEGLKTQYF. The CDR3 DNA sequence: TGTGCCAGCAGCCAAGATATGGGGGAGGGCTTGAAGACCCAGTACTTC.

In its sample, this clone is medium-sized. This rearrangement joins TRBV2 to TRBJ2-7; a possible D gene is TRBD1 (6 bases). Deletions cut 5 bases from V and 5 bases from J, with 10 bases between. CDR3 length equals 12 residues. CDR1 and CDR2 from the germline V gene are SNHLY and FYNNEI. CDR3: CASSSGVHEQYF. The DNA of the CDR3 is TGTGCCAGCAGTTCAGGGGTCCACGAGCAGTACTTC.

This clone has a count of ten or more. The J gene is TRBJ2-7, the V gene TRBV5-5; possible D gene TRBD2, 6 bases. This CDR3 has 16 amino acids. Trimming took off 2 bases at V and 2 bases at J, with 17 bases between the two ends. Germline V gene sequence: CDR1 SGHKS, CDR2 YYEKEE (reference sequence). CDR3 amino acids: CASSFSTGTSAYEQYF. In DNA form, the CDR3 reads TGTGCCAGCAGCTTCTCAACCGGGACTTCTGCCTACGAGCAGTACTTC.

The J gene is TRBJ2-7, the V gene TRBV6-1, with D perhaps TRBD2 (5 bases). The CDR3 totals 11 residues. CDR1 is MNHNS and CDR2 is SASEGT in the germline V gene. V was shortened by 10 bases and J by 2 bases, with 9 bases between the two germline ends. The chain's CDR3 is CATRAAYEQYF. The CDR3 DNA is TGTGCCACCAGAGCGGCCTACGAGCAGTACTTC.

This clone was seen at least ten times. The CDR3 sequence: CASSLRATPYEKLFF. The CDR3, as DNA: TGTGCCAGCAGCCTACGGGCGACTCCCTATGAAAAACTGTTTTTT. The genes are TRBV13 and TRBJ1-4; D not certain. V was clipped by 5 bases and J by 6 bases, with 16 bases between them. Germline values: CDR1 PRHDT, CDR2 FYEKMQ (reference sequence). The CDR3 consists of 15 residues.

Concerning this clone: The junction and the germline gene differ at one end; a read error may be behind it. V is TRBV20-1 and J is TRBJ2-7, with 15 positions matching TRBD2. The CDR3 covers 17 residues. Germline assignment: CDR1 DFQATT and CDR2 SNEGSKA (reference sequence). CDR3 region: CCALPGLAGGARYEQYF. CDR3 nucleotide sequence: TGCTGTGCCCTCCCGGGACTAGCGGGAGGTGCCCGCTACGAGCAGTACTTC.

This clone has a count of ten or more. The chain is built from TRBV7-9 and TRBJ2-1; possible D gene TRBD2, 6 bases. From germline, CDR1 is SEHNR and CDR2 FQNEAQ (reference sequence). The V end lost 5 bases, the J end lost 6 bases, and 17 bases lay between the germline ends. CDR3 length: 15 residues. The CDR3 nucleotides are TGTGCCAGCAGCATAATGGCTAGCGCTCCCAATGAGCAGTTCTTC. It encodes CASSIMASAPNEQFF.

Of note for this clone: A junction end diverges from the germline sequence, so it may reflect a read error. The genes are TRBV6-2 or TRBV6-3 and TRBJ2-3, with 9 bases lining up with TRBD1. Germline V CDR1 and CDR2: MNHEY, SVGEGT. The CDR3 loop spans 18 amino acids. CDR3 protein: CASSDSTGGVPSTDTQYF. CDR3 nucleotides: TGTGCCAGCAGTGACTCGACAGGGGGGGTCCCTAGCACAGATACGCAGTATTTT.

The V call is TRBV20-1, the J call TRBJ2-3; 8 bases agree with TRBD1. CDR3 length: 15 amino acids. J gave up 2 bases and V 7 bases, and 11 bases lay outside the gene matches. Per germline, CDR1 DFQATT and CDR2 SNEGSKA (reference sequence). The DNA for the CDR3 is TGCAGTGGTAAGATAGGACAGGGATTCACAGATACGCAGTATTTT. Translation gives CSGKIGQGFTDTQYF.

CDR3 amino acids: CASRRDCLETQYF. CDR3 in DNA: TGCGCCAGCCGGAGGGATTGCTTAGAGACCCAGTACTTC. V usage is TRBV10-1 and J usage is TRBJ2-5, with D possibly matching TRBD2 (6 bases). The V end lost 8 bases, the J end lost 4 bases, and 14 bases lay between the germline ends. This CDR3 region has 13 residues. In germline, CDR1 is WNHNN, CDR2 SYGVQD (reference sequence).